This T cell receptor beta chain was captured in a study of brain T cells in children with intractable seizures. The CDR3 runs to 14 residues. CDR1 SGHTA and CDR2 FQGNSA come from the germline V gene. V lost 5 bases and J lost 1, with 11 bases in between. This table comes from immunoSEQ multiplex PCR, and its TCRdb copy is limited to in-frame clones, with some not included. Of 300,000 to 400,000 clones in the sample, nearly 95% were seen once. Regarding time point: blood from clinic visit 5 months post-surgery; TSC patient then seizure free. This receptor was identified in a boy in the first two years of life with tuberous sclerosis and intractable seizures. The rearrangement links TRBV7-2 to TRBJ1-2; D remains ambiguous. The material was peripheral blood, obtained 5 to 6 months after surgery. Here the CDR3 reads CASSVDGSNYGYTF. In DNA form, the CDR3 reads TGTGCCAGCAGCGTGGACGGGAGTAACTATGGCTACACCTTC.